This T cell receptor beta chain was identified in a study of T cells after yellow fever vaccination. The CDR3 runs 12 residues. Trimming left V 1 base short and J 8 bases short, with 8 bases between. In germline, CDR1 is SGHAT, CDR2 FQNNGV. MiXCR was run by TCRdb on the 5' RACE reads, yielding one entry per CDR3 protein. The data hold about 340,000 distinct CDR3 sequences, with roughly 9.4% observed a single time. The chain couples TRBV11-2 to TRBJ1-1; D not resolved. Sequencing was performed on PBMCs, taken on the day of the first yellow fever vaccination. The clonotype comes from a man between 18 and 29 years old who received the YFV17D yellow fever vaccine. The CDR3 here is CASSLVGPEAFF. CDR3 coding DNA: TGTGCCAGCAGCTTAGTAGGCCCGGAAGCTTTCTTT.